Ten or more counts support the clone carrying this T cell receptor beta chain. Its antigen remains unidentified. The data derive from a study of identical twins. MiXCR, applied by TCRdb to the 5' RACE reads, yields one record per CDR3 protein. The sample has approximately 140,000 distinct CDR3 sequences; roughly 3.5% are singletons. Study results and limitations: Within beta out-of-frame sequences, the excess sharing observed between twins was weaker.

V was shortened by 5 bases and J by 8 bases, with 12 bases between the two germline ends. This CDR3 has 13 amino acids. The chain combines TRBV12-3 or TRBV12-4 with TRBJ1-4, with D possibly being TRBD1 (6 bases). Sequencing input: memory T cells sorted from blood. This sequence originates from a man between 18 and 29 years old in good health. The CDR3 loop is CASSTGAREKLFF. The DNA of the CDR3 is TGTGCCAGCAGTACGGGGGCCAGGGAAAAACTGTTTTTT.